This TCR beta chain comes out of a study of T-cell reconstitution after alpha-beta-depleted transplantation in children. Whole-study results and caveats: T-cell counts and diversity were attributed mostly to newly produced T cells one year after transplant. Some patients' high day-60 TCRbeta diversity was traced to surviving recipient T cells and thymic progenitors. After transplant, at about two months, alpha-beta T cells were reportedly derived from several hundred expanded graft clones.

The CDR3 has 14 amino acids. Trimming cost V 4 bases and J 0 bases, with 10 bases left between them. Germline values: CDR1 KGHSH, CDR2 LQKENI. As concerns this clonotype: The target antigen is unknown.

The authors prepared the TCRbeta library with unique molecular identifiers. A single record per CDR3 protein comes from TCRdb applying MiXCR to the PCR reads. The repertoire holds about 420,000 distinct CDR3 sequences, with around 15% as singletons. Specimen: PBMCs, mostly from graft donor cells, collected 360 days after TCRalphabeta/CD19-depleted stem cell transplant. The rearrangement uses TRBV18 and TRBJ2-7; no reliable D call. The clonotype was recovered from a boy less than two years old who had a stem cell transplant for Wiskott-Aldrich syndrome, so the T cells may come from the graft donor. The DNA of the CDR3 is TGTGCCAGCTCACGGAAGTCCGGCTCCTACGAGCAGTACTTC. This encodes CASSRKSGSYEQYF.